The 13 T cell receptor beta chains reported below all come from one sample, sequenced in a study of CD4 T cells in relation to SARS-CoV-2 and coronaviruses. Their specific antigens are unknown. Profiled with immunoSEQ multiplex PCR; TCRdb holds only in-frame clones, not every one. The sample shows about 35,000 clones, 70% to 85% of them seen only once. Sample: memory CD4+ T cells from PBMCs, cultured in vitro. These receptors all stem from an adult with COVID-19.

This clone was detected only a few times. Here the CDR3 DNA reads TGTGCCAGCAGCGTCGACAGAACGAACACTGAAGCTTTCTTT. Its translation is CASSVDRTNTEAFF. This sequence joins TRBV7-2 and TRBJ1-1; possibly TRBD1 for D (5 bases). The germline CDR1 and CDR2 sequences are SGHTA and FQGNSA. Trimming cost V 5 bases and J 1 base, with 11 bases left between them. The CDR3 has 14 residues.

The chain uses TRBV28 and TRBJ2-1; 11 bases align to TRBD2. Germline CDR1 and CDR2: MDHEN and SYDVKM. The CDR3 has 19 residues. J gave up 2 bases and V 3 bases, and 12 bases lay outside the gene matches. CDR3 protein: CASSFHRASGRLAYNEQFF. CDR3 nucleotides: TGTGCCAGCAGTTTCCATCGGGCTAGCGGGAGGCTCGCCTACAATGAGCAGTTCTTC.

The CDR3 spells CASTGQNGYTF. As DNA, the CDR3 is TGTGCCAGCACTGGGCAGAATGGCTACACCTTC. The V call is TRBV5-4, the J call TRBJ1-2; the D is unclear. The V gene lost 6 bases and the J gene lost 6 bases, with 9 bases spanning the gap. The CDR3 loop spans 11 amino acids. Germline-derived CDR1 and CDR2 are SGHNT and YYREEE (reference sequence).

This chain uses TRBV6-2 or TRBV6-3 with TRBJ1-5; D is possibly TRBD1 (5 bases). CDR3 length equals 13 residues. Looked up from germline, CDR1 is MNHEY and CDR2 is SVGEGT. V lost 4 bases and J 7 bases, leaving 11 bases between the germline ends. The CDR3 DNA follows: TGTGCCAGCAGTTCGGGGGTTTGGCAGCCCCAGCATTTT. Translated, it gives CASSSGVWQPQHF.

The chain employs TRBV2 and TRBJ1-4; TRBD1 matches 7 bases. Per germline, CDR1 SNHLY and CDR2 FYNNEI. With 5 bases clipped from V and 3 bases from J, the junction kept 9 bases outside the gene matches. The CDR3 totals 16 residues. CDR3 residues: CASSSDREGANEKLFF. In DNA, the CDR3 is TGTGCCAGCAGTTCCGACAGGGAGGGAGCTAATGAAAAACTGTTTTTT.

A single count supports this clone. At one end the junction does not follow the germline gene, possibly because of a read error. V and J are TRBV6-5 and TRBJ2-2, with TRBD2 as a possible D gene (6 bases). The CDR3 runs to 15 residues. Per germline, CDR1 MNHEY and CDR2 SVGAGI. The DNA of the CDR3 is TGTGCCAGCAGGTTGGGACTTGGGAACCCCGGGGAGCTGTTTTTT. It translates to CASRLGLGNPGELFF.

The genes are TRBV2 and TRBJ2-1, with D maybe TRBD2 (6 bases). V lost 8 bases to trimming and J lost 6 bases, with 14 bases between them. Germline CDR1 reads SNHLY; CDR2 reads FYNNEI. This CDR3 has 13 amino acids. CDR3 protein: CASSVGRLNEQFF. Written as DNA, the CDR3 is TGTGCCAGCTCAGTTGGGAGGCTCAATGAGCAGTTCTTC.

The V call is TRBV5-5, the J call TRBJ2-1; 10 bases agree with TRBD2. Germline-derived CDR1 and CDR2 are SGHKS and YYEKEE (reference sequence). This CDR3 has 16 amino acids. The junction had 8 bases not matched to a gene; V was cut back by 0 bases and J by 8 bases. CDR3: CASSLGLAGEVDEQFF. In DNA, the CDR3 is TGTGCCAGCAGCTTGGGGCTAGCGGGAGAGGTAGATGAGCAGTTCTTC.

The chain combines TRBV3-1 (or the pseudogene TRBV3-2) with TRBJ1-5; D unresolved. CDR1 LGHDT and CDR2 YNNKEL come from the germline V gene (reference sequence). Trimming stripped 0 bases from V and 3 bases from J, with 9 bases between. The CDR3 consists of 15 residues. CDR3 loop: CASSQDWGNNQPQHF. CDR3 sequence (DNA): TGTGCCAGCAGCCAAGATTGGGGAAACAATCAGCCCCAGCATTTT.

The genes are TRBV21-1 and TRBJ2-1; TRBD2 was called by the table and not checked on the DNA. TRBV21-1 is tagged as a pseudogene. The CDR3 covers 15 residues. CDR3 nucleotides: TGTGCCAGCAGCAAACCCGGACTAGCGGATGATGAGCAGTTCTTC. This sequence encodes CASSKPGLADDEQFF.

The CDR3 spells CASGWDSYGYTF. CDR3 nucleotide sequence: TGTGCCAGCGGATGGGACAGCTATGGCTACACCTTC. The rearrangement uses TRBV2 and TRBJ1-2, with 7 positions matching TRBD1. The V and J ends lost 8 bases and 4 bases, in that order; junction bases with no gene match: 4. The CDR3 contains 12 residues. Germline-derived CDR1 and CDR2 are SNHLY and FYNNEI.

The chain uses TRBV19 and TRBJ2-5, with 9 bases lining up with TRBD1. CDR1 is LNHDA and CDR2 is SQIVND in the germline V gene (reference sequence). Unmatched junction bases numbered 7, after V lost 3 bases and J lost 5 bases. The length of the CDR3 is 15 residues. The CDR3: CASSILGQGKETQYF. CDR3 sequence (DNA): TGTGCCAGTAGTATTTTGGGACAGGGAAAGGAGACCCAGTACTTC.

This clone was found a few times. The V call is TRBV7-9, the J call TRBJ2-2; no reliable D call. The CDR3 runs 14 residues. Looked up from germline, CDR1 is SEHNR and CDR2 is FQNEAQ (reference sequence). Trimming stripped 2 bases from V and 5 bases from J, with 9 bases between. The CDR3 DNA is TGTGCCAGCAGCTTATTCTCGGGTACCGGGGAGCTGTTTTTT. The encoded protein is CASSLFSGTGELFF.